The clone carrying this TCR beta chain was seen a handful of times. Antigen specificity is unknown. The sample originates from a study of T cell responses to AZD1222 COVID-19 vaccine. Notes on the study in general: Spike-wide coverage was observed for vaccine-associated CD4 TCRs, with dominant responses at 160-218 and 743-854.

This CDR3 is 12 amino acids long. Germline V lookup: CDR1 MNHEY, CDR2 SVGAGI. The V end was cut by 9 bases, the J end by 3 bases, with 8 bases between. Clones were sequenced by immunoSEQ multiplex PCR, and TCRdb holds only the in-frame ones, with some missing. The data hold about 49,000 clones, with roughly 80% observed a single time. The sample in question was peripheral blood, obtained on day 0 of AZD1222 vaccination. The V and J genes are TRBV6-5 and TRBJ2-2; D not certain. The clonotype originates from an adult in good health. Here the CDR3 reads CASHRDTGELFF. The CDR3 region has the DNA TGTGCCAGTCATAGGGACACCGGGGAGCTGTTTTTT.